Each of the 29 T cell receptor beta chains below was sequenced from the same sample in a study of shared clonotypes between healthy human individuals (TCRdb year 2020). For the CD8 naive samples, CD45RO-negative cells were positively selected for CCR7, yielding a CD45RA+CCR7+ population from which TemRA cells were excluded. The library came from the immunoSEQ multiplex PCR assay. TCRdb took over this immuneACCESS table, retaining in-frame rearrangements with V and J assigned. Such tables are incomplete; in checked studies, under half of the missing clones stem from an unresolved V gene, and the remainder is unexplained. The sample table contains around 1.9 million clones; only one count was recorded for roughly 93% of them. The ten most abundant clones make up about 1.6% of the sample. The sequencing input was naive CD8+ T cells from PBMCs. The cell subset or site label, as the study defines it: CD45RA+CCR7+. These receptors all stem from a man younger than 35 in good health. Some clones in this sample may be carry-over from other donors' samples.

The chain recombines TRBV29-1 with TRBJ2-2, with TRBD1 matching 9 bases. The CDR3 consists of 16 residues. The V and J ends lost 1 base and 4 bases, in that order; junction bases with no gene match: 7. The V gene's germline CDR1 is SQVTM and CDR2 ANQGSEA. CDR3: CSVEGEGQGGTGELFF. CDR3 nucleotide sequence: TGCAGCGTTGAAGGGGAGGGACAGGGAGGCACCGGGGAGCTGTTTTTT.

This clone showed up just once. CDR3 amino acids: CASSLSTGEKYYEQYF. In nucleotides, the CDR3 is TGTGCCAGCAGCTTAAGTACTGGGGAGAAGTACTACGAGCAGTACTTC. The chain links TRBV7-8 to TRBJ2-7; TRBD2 might be the D (5 bases). The V end was cut by 2 bases, the J end by 3 bases, with 17 bases between. The CDR3 consists of 16 residues. Germline-derived CDR1 and CDR2 are SGHVS and FQNEAQ.

The chain is built from TRBV7-8 and TRBJ2-7; 13 bases map to TRBD2. V was clipped by 6 bases and J by 6 bases; unmatched bases: 8. Germline-derived CDR1 and CDR2 are SGHVS and FQNEAQ. The CDR3 runs 15 residues. The CDR3 is CASRPGLAGVGEQYF. The CDR3 bases are TGTGCCAGCAGACCTGGACTAGCGGGAGTGGGCGAGCAGTACTTC.

The J gene is TRBJ2-5, the V gene TRBV5-1; D ambiguous. The V gene lost 4 bases and the J gene lost 1 base, with 17 bases spanning the gap. The CDR3 totals 16 residues. The germline gives CDR1 SGHRS, CDR2 YFSETQ. The CDR3 protein is CASSEGNNPTQETQYF. In nucleotides, the CDR3 is TGCGCCAGCAGCGAAGGAAATAATCCGACCCAAGAGACCCAGTACTTC. Using reference TRBV5-1 and TRBJ2-5 for the parts outside the CDR3, the full variable domain is KAGVTQTPRYLIKTRGQQVTLSCSPISGHRSVSWYQQTPGQGLQFLFEYFSETQRNKGNFPGRFSGRQFSNSRSEMNVSTLELGDSALYLCASSEGNNPTQETQYFGPGTRLLVL.

The V call is TRBV27, the J call TRBJ2-3; the match to TRBD1 covers 9 bases. The CDR3 is 16 amino acids. Germline trimming cut 5 bases from V and 4 bases from J; bases unmatched to any gene: 10. Germline CDR1 and CDR2: MNHEY and SMNVEV (reference sequence). The CDR3 loop is CASSRRTGEQADTQYF. DNA of the CDR3: TGTGCCAGCAGTCGCCGGACAGGGGAGCAGGCAGATACGCAGTATTTT.

V usage is TRBV27 and J usage is TRBJ2-1; D is perhaps TRBD1 or TRBD2 (5 bases each). CDR1 is MNHEY, CDR2 SMNVEV, per germline (reference sequence). The CDR3 contains 16 residues. V was cut by 5 bases and J by 0 bases, with 14 bases left in between. The CDR3 here is CASSGRDPSSYNEQFF. CDR3 coding DNA: TGTGCCAGCAGTGGCCGGGACCCCAGCTCCTACAATGAGCAGTTCTTC.

The chain has TRBV7-3 and TRBJ2-1; D is uncertain. The CDR3 spans 15 residues. V lost 2 bases and J lost 0, with 8 bases in between. Germline CDR1 SGHTA, CDR2 FQGTGA. In nucleotides, the CDR3 is TGTGCCAGCAGCTTATCGGCTGTCTCCTACAATGAGCAGTTCTTC. This encodes CASSLSAVSYNEQFF.

The genes are TRBV27 and TRBJ2-1; perhaps TRBD2 as D (6 bases). Germline CDR1 reads MNHEY; CDR2 reads SMNVEV (reference sequence). V gave up 3 bases and J gave up 4 bases, with 13 bases separating them. The CDR3 has 15 residues. The DNA of the CDR3 is TGTGCCAGCAGTTTGGGCGGGGTCCCATACAATGAGCAGTTCTTC. Its protein product is CASSLGGVPYNEQFF.

The chain combines TRBV13 with TRBJ2-2; D unresolved. The CDR3 contains 14 residues. V lost 0 bases to trimming and J lost 2 bases, with 4 bases between them. CDR1 and CDR2 (germline): PRHDT, FYEKMQ (reference sequence). The CDR3 DNA reads as TGTGCCAGCAGCTTAGGCCTAAACACCGGGGAGCTGTTTTTT. It specifies CASSLGLNTGELFF.

The chain combines TRBV19 with TRBJ1-1; possibly TRBD1 for D (6 bases). CDR1 is LNHDA and CDR2 is SQIVND in the germline V gene (reference sequence). The CDR3 is made up of 16 amino acids. Between the trimmed V and J ends, which lost 5 bases and 0 bases, there was a span of 16 bases. The CDR3: CASSPRQVLVNTEAFF. DNA for the CDR3: TGTGCCAGTAGTCCGAGACAGGTTCTGGTGAACACTGAAGCTTTCTTT.

The chain links TRBV11-2 to TRBJ1-1; D is unresolved. V lost 1 base and J 3 bases, leaving 6 bases between the germline ends. CDR1 is SGHAT and CDR2 is FQNNGV in the germline V gene. The CDR3 runs 13 residues. For the CDR3, the DNA is TGTGCCAGCAGCTTAGGTATAGACACTGAAGCTTTCTTT. Amino acids: CASSLGIDTEAFF.

This clone appeared a few times. The chain joins TRBV19 to TRBJ1-1, with D unclear. The CDR3 totals 15 residues. The V and J ends lost 3 bases and 3 bases respectively, with 14 bases between them. Germline V gives CDR1 LNHDA, CDR2 SQIVND (reference sequence). The CDR3 coding sequence is TGTGCCAGTAGTATGGGGTACACAAGGGACACTGAAGCTTTCTTT. Protein: CASSMGYTRDTEAFF.

V gene TRBV27 combines with J gene TRBJ2-6; D gene ambiguous. CDR3 length: 15 amino acids. The V end lost 2 bases, the J end lost 1 base, and 6 bases lay between the germline ends. Germline CDR1 and CDR2: MNHEY and SMNVEV (reference sequence). In DNA form, the CDR3 reads TGTGCCAGCAGTTTAGCTAGTTCTGGGGCCAACGTCCTGACTTTC. Residues: CASSLASSGANVLTF.

This sequence joins TRBV9 and TRBJ2-5; 7 positions agree with TRBD2. The CDR3 is 14 residues long. With 3 bases clipped from V and 4 bases from J, the junction kept 6 bases outside the gene matches. The V gene's germline CDR1 is SGDLS and CDR2 YYNGEE. The CDR3 DNA follows: TGTGCCAGCAGCGCCGCCTCGGGGGGAGAGACCCAGTACTTC. Its translation is CASSAASGGETQYF.

About this clone itself: The same CDR3 also results from other DNA sequences found in this sample. J is TRBJ2-1 and V is TRBV7-6; tentatively, D is TRBD2 (5 bases). CDR1 is SGHVS, CDR2 FNYEAQ, per germline. Trimming left V 1 base short and J 0 bases short, with 10 bases between. The CDR3 is 16 amino acids. This chain's CDR3 is CASSLGSGRSYNEQFF. The CDR3 DNA reads as TGTGCCAGCAGCTTAGGGAGCGGCCGCTCCTACAATGAGCAGTTCTTC.

V and J are TRBV11-1 and TRBJ1-5; possible D gene TRBD1, 6 bases. The CDR3 is made up of 16 amino acids. Trimming shortened V by 1 base and J by 2 bases, and 12 bases separated the two germline ends. Germline V gene data show CDR1 as SGHAT and CDR2 as FQDESV (reference sequence). CDR3 region: CASSLVNRVGNQPQHF. The CDR3 DNA sequence: TGTGCCAGCAGCTTAGTCAACAGGGTCGGCAATCAGCCCCAGCATTTT.

The chain combines TRBV15 with TRBJ2-4, with D tentatively TRBD2 (6 bases). The CDR3 consists of 17 residues. In germline, CDR1 is LNHNV, CDR2 YYDKDF (reference sequence). Trimming took off 1 base at V and 3 bases at J, with 16 bases between the two ends. CDR3 nucleotides: TGTGCCACCAGCAGAGTTCCGGGGGAGATCGGCAAAAACATTCAGTACTTC. It yields the protein CATSRVPGEIGKNIQYF.

The chain is built from TRBV10-3 and TRBJ2-7; tentative D call: TRBD1 (5 bases). This CDR3 has 14 residues. The V end lost 2 bases, the J end lost 6 bases, and 14 bases lay between the germline ends. In germline, CDR1 is ENHRY, CDR2 SYGVKD. The CDR3 region is CAISEVRGNGEQYF. Here the CDR3 DNA reads TGTGCCATCAGTGAGGTAAGGGGTAATGGCGAGCAGTACTTC.

The V call is TRBV4-1, the J call TRBJ1-4, with a weak D call TRBD1 (6 bases). From germline, CDR1 is MGHRA and CDR2 YSYEKL. The V gene lost 5 bases and the J gene lost 8 bases, with 21 bases spanning the gap. The CDR3 totals 16 residues. The CDR3: CASSSPGGGPSEKLFF. The CDR3 bases are TGCGCCAGCAGCTCTCCCGGGGGGGGCCCTTCGGAAAAACTGTTTTTT.

This chain uses TRBV27 with TRBJ1-2, with 7 bases identical to TRBD1. The length of the CDR3 is 16 residues. CDR1 is MNHEY and CDR2 is SMNVEV in the germline V gene (reference sequence). With 4 bases clipped from V and 3 bases from J, the junction kept 11 bases outside the gene matches. CDR3 amino acids: CASSYSTGNSYYGYTF. In DNA form, the CDR3 reads TGTGCCAGCAGTTATTCGACAGGGAACTCTTACTATGGCTACACCTTC.

This clone was found once. The chain has TRBV7-9 and TRBJ2-3; maybe TRBD1 (6 bases). V was cut by 9 bases and J by 6 bases, with 19 bases left in between. The germline CDR1 and CDR2 sequences are SEHNR and FQNEAQ (reference sequence). The CDR3 is 14 residues long. The CDR3 sequence is CASGVVGARDTQYF. Written as DNA, the CDR3 is TGTGCCAGTGGGGTTGTGGGGGCTAGGGATACGCAGTATTTT.

The chain is built from TRBV7-3 and TRBJ2-5; weak D call: TRBD1 (7 bases). Germline values: CDR1 SGHTA, CDR2 FQGTGA. The V and J ends lost 5 bases and 2 bases respectively, with 12 bases between them. The CDR3 covers 14 residues. CDR3 loop: CASSPGDRQETQYF. The CDR3 DNA reads TGTGCCAGCAGCCCGGGGGACAGACAAGAGACCCAGTACTTC.

The V call is TRBV11-3, the J call TRBJ2-7; 12 nucleotides match TRBD2. The V gene's germline CDR1 is SGHNT and CDR2 YENEEA. J was trimmed by 5 bases and V by 5 bases; bases with no gene match: 13. CDR3 length: 17 residues. Here the CDR3 reads CASSTGTETSGRDEQYF. CDR3 DNA: TGTGCCAGCAGCACAGGGACCGAGACTAGCGGGAGAGACGAGCAGTACTTC.

V and J are TRBV27 and TRBJ1-2, with a tentative D call TRBD1 (5 bases). V was pared by 4 bases and J by 4 bases, with 10 bases between. The length of the CDR3 is 13 residues. Per the germline V gene, CDR1 is MNHEY and CDR2 is SMNVEV (reference sequence). CDR3 amino acids: CASSSDRTYGYTF. The CDR3 DNA reads TGTGCCAGCAGTTCAGACAGAACCTATGGCTACACCTTC.

V and J are TRBV15 and TRBJ2-3; tentatively, D is TRBD1 (6 bases). The ends were cut back, 5 bases at V and 0 bases at J, with 12 bases in the middle. CDR3 length: 15 amino acids. The V gene's germline CDR1 is LNHNV and CDR2 YYDKDF (reference sequence). Here the CDR3 DNA reads TGTGCCACCAGCGTACGCGGACAGAGCACAGATACGCAGTATTTT. It encodes CATSVRGQSTDTQYF.

The chain uses TRBV27 and TRBJ2-1; tentative D call: TRBD1 (6 bases). Germline loops: CDR1 MNHEY, CDR2 SMNVEV (reference sequence). The CDR3 spans 13 residues. The V and J ends lost 5 bases and 12 bases respectively, with 17 bases between them. CDR3 in DNA: TGTGCCAGCAGTACGTACAGGGAGAGTAGGCAGTTCTTC. Residues: CASSTYRESRQFF.

V and J are TRBV19 and TRBJ2-7, with D maybe TRBD1 (6 bases). CDR1 and CDR2 from the germline V gene are LNHDA and SQIVND (reference sequence). The CDR3 totals 15 residues. Deletions cut 3 bases from V and 6 bases from J, with 18 bases between. CDR3 nucleotides: TGTGCCAGTAGTATCAGGGCAGGGGTAGGGCGCGAGCAGTACTTC. This codes for CASSIRAGVGREQYF. The variable domain in full, with the rest retrieved from reference TRBV19 and TRBJ2-7, is DGGITQSPKYLFRKEGQNVTLSCEQNLNHDAMYWYRQDPGQGLRLIYYSQIVNDFQKGDIAEGYSVSREKKESFPLTVTSAQKNPTAFYLCASSIRAGVGREQYFGPGTRLTVT.

The chain is built from TRBV27 and TRBJ1-2; a possible D gene is TRBD1 (6 bases). This CDR3 region has 15 residues. Germline CDR1 and CDR2: MNHEY and SMNVEV (reference sequence). Trimming took 3 bases from V and 6 from J, leaving 17 bases between them. In DNA, the CDR3 is TGTGCCAGCAGTTTTGTTGCGGGGGCGCCGAATGGCTACACCTTC. Its protein product is CASSFVAGAPNGYTF.

This clone was detected only a few times. Distinct nucleotide sequences in the sample also encode this CDR3. The V call is TRBV5-6, the J call TRBJ1-1, with D possibly being TRBD1 (5 bases). CDR1 and CDR2 (germline): SGHDT, YYEEEE. The V and J ends lost 4 bases and 2 bases respectively, with 12 bases between them. This CDR3 is built from 14 residues. CDR3 coding DNA: TGTGCCAGCAGCCCTGGGACGGCAAACACTGAAGCTTTCTTT. Translating it yields CASSPGTANTEAFF. The full variable domain, completed using reference TRBV5-6 and TRBJ1-1, is DAGVTQSPTHLIKTRGQQVTLRCSPKSGHDTVSWYQQALGQGPQFIFQYYEEEERQRGNFPDRFSGHQFPNYSSELNVNALLLGDSALYLCASSPGTANTEAFFGQGTRLTVV.